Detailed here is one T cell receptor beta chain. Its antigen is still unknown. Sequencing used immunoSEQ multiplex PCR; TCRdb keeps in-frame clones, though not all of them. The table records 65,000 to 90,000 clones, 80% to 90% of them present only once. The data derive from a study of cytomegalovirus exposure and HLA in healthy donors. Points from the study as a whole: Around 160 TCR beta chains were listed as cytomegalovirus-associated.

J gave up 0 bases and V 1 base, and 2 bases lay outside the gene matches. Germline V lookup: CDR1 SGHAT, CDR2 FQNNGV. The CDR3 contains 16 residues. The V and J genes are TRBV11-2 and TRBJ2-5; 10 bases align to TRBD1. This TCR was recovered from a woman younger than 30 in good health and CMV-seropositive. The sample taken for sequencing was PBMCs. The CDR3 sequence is CASSLVGQGYQETQYF. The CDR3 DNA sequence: TGTGCCAGCAGCTTAGTGGGACAGGGGTACCAAGAGACCCAGTACTTC.